This T cell receptor (beta chain) was captured by sequencing in a study of early T cells in non-severe SARS-CoV-2 infection. Study outcomes and limitations: The matching step, a VDJdb search, favored anti-spike CD8 responses and missed private and CD4 specificities.

With 3 bases removed from V and 2 bases from J, the gap between germline ends came to 11 bases. This CDR3 is built from 14 residues. Germline assignment: CDR1 LNHDA and CDR2 SQIVND (reference sequence). Researchers tagged individual cDNA molecules with unique molecular identifiers. TCRdb called the 5' RACE reads again in MiXCR, with one record for every CDR3 protein. The repertoire consists of under 60,000 distinct CDR3 sequences, with 5.5% to 6.5% occurring once and the leading ten covering roughly 4.7%. This clonotype has ten or more counts. Its cognate antigen is unknown. The V and J genes are TRBV19 and TRBJ2-7; D is undetermined. The source material was whole blood. The clonotype comes from an adult who was a healthcare worker with PCR-confirmed SARS-CoV-2 infection or an uninfected control (not recorded which). CDR3 residues: CASSIHIRTYEQYF. The CDR3 DNA sequence: TGTGCCAGTAGTATCCACATACGAACCTACGAGCAGTACTTC.